The 10 T cell receptor beta chains listed next were all sequenced from one sample in a study of spatial heterogeneity in lung cancer. Whole-study findings and limits: The number of expanded tumor alpha and beta chains correlated with mutation number.

Regarding time point: sample taken at primary tumor resection. No antigen is known for these receptors. TCRdb re-called the 5' RACE reads through MiXCR, storing one row per CDR3 protein. The repertoire holds 5,700 or so distinct CDR3 sequences, with about 7.6% as singletons. Here the sequenced sample was lung tumor tissue, taken at surgery. These receptors all come from a female donor with early-stage non-small cell lung cancer.

Sample share makes this clonotype medium-sized. This beta chain is off target for a library built for alpha chains, so its abundance means little. The chain is built from TRBV11-2 and TRBJ2-2, with no clear D. CDR1 and CDR2 from the germline V gene are SGHAT and FQNNGV. This CDR3 has 12 amino acids. V lost 1 base and J 5 bases, leaving 2 bases between the germline ends. As DNA, the CDR3 is TGTGCCAGCAGCTTAGGGACCGGGGAGCTGTTTTTT. It is translated as CASSLGTGELFF.

This clonotype came up many times. Little can be read into the size of this beta chain, an off-target read in a library designed for alpha chains. The CDR3 is CSALGQSSYNEQFF. The CDR3 nucleotides are TGCAGTGCTTTGGGACAGAGCTCCTACAATGAGCAGTTCTTC. This chain links TRBV20-1 with TRBJ2-1; TRBD1 aligns across 7 bases. CDR3 size: 14 residues. V was clipped by 5 bases and J by 0 bases; unmatched bases: 4. CDR1 and CDR2 (germline): DFQATT, SNEGSKA (reference sequence).

At least ten counts were recorded for this clonotype. A library made for alpha chains picked up this beta chain off target, so its size means little. This chain links TRBV15 with TRBJ1-5; D gene unclear. The V end lost 1 base, the J end lost 3 bases, and 10 bases lay between the germline ends. Germline lookup yields CDR1 LNHNV and CDR2 YYDKDF (reference sequence). This CDR3 is built from 15 residues. The CDR3 DNA is TGTGCCACCAGCAGAGCGGAGCGGACCAATCAGCCCCAGCATTTT. Protein sequence: CATSRAERTNQPQHF. Drawing the rest from reference TRBV15 and TRBJ1-5, the complete variable domain is DAMVIQNPRYQVTQFGKPVTLSCSQTLNHNVMYWYQQKSSQAPKLLFHYYDKDFNNEADTPDNFQSRRPNTSFCFLDIRSPGLGDTAMYLCATSRAERTNQPQHFGDGTRLSIL.

This clonotype appeared many times. Within a library made for alpha chains, this beta chain is off target, and its count is uninformative. This chain joins TRBV20-1 and TRBJ2-3; TRBD2 agrees at 7 bases. Germline V gives CDR1 DFQATT, CDR2 SNEGSKA (reference sequence). CDR3 length: 17 residues. Trimming removed 0 bases from V and 1 base from J; junction bases left unmatched: 10. The CDR3 protein is CSARETQLTSGTDTQYF. CDR3 nucleotide sequence: TGCAGTGCTAGAGAGACCCAACTTACTAGCGGCACAGATACGCAGTATTTT.

This clonotype was detected ten times or more. The library was prepared for alpha chains; this beta chain is a stray read, so its frequency means little. The J gene is TRBJ2-4, the V gene TRBV20-1, with 9 positions matching TRBD1. The CDR3 is 11 residues long. J gave up 14 bases and V 4 bases, and 6 bases lay outside the gene matches. Germline V gives CDR1 DFQATT, CDR2 SNEGSKA (reference sequence). The DNA of the CDR3 is TGCAGTGCTACTACAGGGGGCCTAGAGTACTTC. Protein product: CSATTGGLEYF.

This clonotype was found a few times. As an off-target read in a library built for alpha chains, this beta chain has a frequency of little significance. This chain uses TRBV6-1 with TRBJ1-2; D ambiguous. Between the trimmed V and J ends, which lost 7 bases and 0 bases, there was a span of 9 bases. CDR3 length: 13 amino acids. Germline loops: CDR1 MNHNS, CDR2 SASEGT. CDR3 residues: CASNEQPNYGYTF. CDR3 bases: TGTGCCAGCAACGAACAGCCTAACTATGGCTACACCTTC.

This clonotype was recorded at least ten times. Since it is a stray read in a library aimed at alpha chains, this beta chain has a size that is not meaningful. The chain is built from TRBV6-5 and TRBJ2-5; 10 bases align to TRBD2. Germline assignment: CDR1 MNHEY and CDR2 SVGAGI. The V segment lost 0 bases and the J segment 5 bases; nucleotides outside the gene matches: 9. This CDR3 comprises 17 residues. This CDR3 reads CASSYSWTSGRRETQYF. The CDR3 DNA is TGTGCCAGCAGTTACTCTTGGACTAGCGGAAGGAGGGAGACCCAGTACTTC.

This clonotype came up many times. Being off target in a library aimed at alpha chains, this beta chain has a size of little meaning. V gene TRBV20-1 combines with J gene TRBJ1-1, with 8 positions matching TRBD1. Germline V gene sequence: CDR1 DFQATT, CDR2 SNEGSKA (reference sequence). The CDR3 is made up of 14 amino acids. V trimming: 0 bases; J trimming: 6 bases; junction bases outside the gene matches: 6. Written as DNA, the CDR3 is TGCAGTGCTAGAGAGAGGACAGGGACATCTGAAGCTTTCTTT. Translating gives CSARERTGTSEAFF.

This clonotype was counted many times. This beta chain is a stray sequence in a library constructed for alpha chains; its clone size is not meaningful. V is TRBV6-6 and J is TRBJ2-4; D not resolved. V was trimmed by 6 bases and J by 7 bases, leaving 13 bases between them. Looked up from germline, CDR1 is MNHNY and CDR2 is SVGAGI (reference sequence). The CDR3 loop spans 13 amino acids. CDR3 DNA: TGTGCCAGCAGCCCAAGTAACCCGAACATTCAGTACTTC. Protein sequence: CASSPSNPNIQYF.

At least ten counts were recorded for this clonotype. As an off-target read in a library built for alpha chains, this beta chain has a frequency of little significance. The chain has TRBV5-1 and TRBJ2-3; 9 bases map to TRBD2. This CDR3 comprises 17 residues. The V and J ends lost 0 bases and 1 base, in that order; junction bases with no gene match: 6. Per the germline V gene, CDR1 is SGHRS and CDR2 is YFSETQ. CDR3 nucleotides: TGCGCCAGCAGCTTGGCTCCTAGCGGGAAGGGCACAGATACGCAGTATTTT. It codes for CASSLAPSGKGTDTQYF.